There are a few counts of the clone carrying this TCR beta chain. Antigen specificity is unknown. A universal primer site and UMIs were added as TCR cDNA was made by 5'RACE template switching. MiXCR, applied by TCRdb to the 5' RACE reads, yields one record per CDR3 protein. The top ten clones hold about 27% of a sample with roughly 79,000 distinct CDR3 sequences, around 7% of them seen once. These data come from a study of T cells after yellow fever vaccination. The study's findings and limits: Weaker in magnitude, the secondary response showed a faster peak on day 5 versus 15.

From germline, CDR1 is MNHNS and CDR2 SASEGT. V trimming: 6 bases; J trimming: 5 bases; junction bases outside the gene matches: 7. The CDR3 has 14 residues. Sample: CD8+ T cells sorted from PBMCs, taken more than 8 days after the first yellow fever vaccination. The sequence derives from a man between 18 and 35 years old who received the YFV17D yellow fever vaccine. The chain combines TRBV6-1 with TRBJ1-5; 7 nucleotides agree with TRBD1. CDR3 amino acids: CASSQGTEHQPQHF. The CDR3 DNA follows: TGTGCCAGCAGCCAAGGGACAGAGCATCAGCCCCAGCATTTT.